Presented here are 32 T cell receptor beta chains from one specimen sequenced in a study of breast tumors, draining lymph nodes, adjacent tissues. Breast cancer patients provided tissue from their axillary draining lymph nodes. From the multiplex PCR reads, TCRdb called clonotypes with MiXCR, one entry per CDR3 protein. The profile shows approximately 230,000 distinct CDR3 sequences, 34% of them singletons. Sequencing was carried out using axillary lymph node tissue. These TCRs come from a female donor with breast cancer. Some clones in this sample may be carry-over from other donors' samples.

This clonotype came up many times. The chain links TRBV7-2 to TRBJ2-7; D is ambiguous. Germline-derived CDR1 and CDR2 are SGHTA and FQGNSA. Trimming removed 3 bases at V and 3 bases at J, with 15 bases between. CDR3 length: 15 residues. The CDR3 reads CASSFKVSSLYEQYF. CDR3 DNA sequence: TGTGCCAGCAGCTTCAAGGTGAGCAGCCTCTACGAGCAGTACTTC. The variable domain in full, completed from reference TRBV7-2 and TRBJ2-7, reads GAGVSQSPSNKVTEKGKDVELRCDPISGHTALYWYRQSLGQGLEFLIYFQGNSAPDKSGLPSDRFSAERTGGSVSTLTIQRTQQEDSAVYLCASSFKVSSLYEQYFGPGTRLTVT.

This clonotype was picked up many times. The rearrangement uses TRBV20-1 and TRBJ1-5; 7 bases match TRBD1. V was clipped by 3 bases and J by 6 bases; unmatched bases: 2. The CDR3 runs to 12 residues. The germline V gene encodes CDR1 DFQATT and CDR2 SNEGSKA (reference sequence). The CDR3 DNA reads as TGCAGTGCTAGCAGGGGGAGTCAGCCCCAGCATTTT. It translates to CSASRGSQPQHF.

This clonotype appeared a single time. This may be a read error: a much more frequent sequence differs by one nucleotide. The V call is TRBV14, the J call TRBJ2-7; D call uncertain. The CDR3 consists of 16 residues. Trimming shortened V by 1 base and J by 6 bases, and 19 bases separated the two germline ends. From germline, CDR1 is SGHDN and CDR2 FVKESK. CDR3 nucleotides: TGTGCCAGCAGCCAAGCAGCCAGGACGTCGTACCGCGAGCAGTACTTC. Protein: CASSQAARTSYREQYF.

This clonotype was recorded many times. The rearrangement links TRBV19 to TRBJ2-1; TRBD1 is a possible D gene (6 bases). This CDR3 region has 15 residues. V lost 3 bases and J 3 bases, leaving 12 bases between the germline ends. Germline CDR1 and CDR2: LNHDA and SQIVND (reference sequence). The CDR3 reads CASSITGPVYNEQFF. In DNA form, the CDR3 reads TGTGCCAGTAGTATCACAGGGCCCGTCTACAATGAGCAGTTCTTC.

The chain links TRBV6-5 to TRBJ1-3; D possibly corresponds to TRBD1 (6 bases). The CDR3 length is 14 residues. Germline loops: CDR1 MNHEY, CDR2 SVGAGI. The V end lost 6 bases, the J end lost 4 bases, and 13 bases lay between the germline ends. For the CDR3, the DNA is TGTGCCAGCAGCCCGGGGGGGCCAGGAAACACCATATATTTT. Translated, it gives CASSPGGPGNTIYF.

This clonotype has ten or more counts. The V call is TRBV29-1, the J call TRBJ2-3, with unresolved D. The CDR3 covers 12 residues. Looked up from germline, CDR1 is SQVTM and CDR2 is ANQGSEA. With 5 bases removed from V and 0 bases from J, the gap between germline ends came to 6 bases. The CDR3: CSVQASTDTQYF. CDR3 in DNA: TGCAGCGTTCAGGCTAGCACAGATACGCAGTATTTT.

At least ten counts were recorded for this clonotype. The chain is built from TRBV11-2 and TRBJ2-5; no definite D call. The CDR3 spans 13 residues. Trimming removed 0 bases at V and 2 bases at J, with 4 bases between. From germline, CDR1 is SGHAT and CDR2 FQNNGV. CDR3 nucleotide sequence: TGTGCCAGCAGCTTAGATTGGCAAGAGACCCAGTACTTC. Amino acid sequence: CASSLDWQETQYF.

The chain uses TRBV6-2 or TRBV6-3 and TRBJ2-5, with 8 bases lining up with TRBD2. Germline V gene lookup returns CDR1 MNHEY and CDR2 SVGEGT. This CDR3 has 17 amino acids. The ends lost 2 bases at V and 5 bases at J; junction bases unmatched: 13. The CDR3 reads CASSYPTAGARLETQYF. The CDR3 DNA follows: TGTGCCAGCAGTTACCCGACAGCGGGGGCCCGGTTGGAGACCCAGTACTTC.

The V call is TRBV24-1, the J call TRBJ2-1, with TRBD1 matching over 7 bases. V lost 4 bases to trimming and J lost 1 base; unmatched junction nucleotides: 6. In germline, CDR1 is KGHDR, CDR2 SFDVKD. The CDR3 has 16 residues. The CDR3 region is CATSETGSSSYNEQFF. In nucleotides, the CDR3 is TGTGCCACCAGTGAGACAGGGAGCTCGTCCTACAATGAGCAGTTCTTC.

This clonotype was found many times. The rearrangement joins TRBV19 to TRBJ2-6, with 10 bases lining up with TRBD1. Germline assignment: CDR1 LNHDA and CDR2 SQIVND (reference sequence). The CDR3 is made up of 20 amino acids. The V gene end was trimmed by 6 bases and the J gene end by 2 bases; junction bases not matched to a gene: 16. The CDR3 loop is CASSDQPPGQGFAGANVLTF. CDR3 nucleotides: TGTGCCAGTAGCGACCAGCCCCCGGGACAGGGGTTTGCTGGGGCCAACGTCCTGACTTTC.

This clonotype showed up just a few times. The CDR3, as DNA: TGTGCCAGCAGTGTGGGACAGGGACATTACAATGAGCAGTTCTTC. Its protein product is CASSVGQGHYNEQFF. This rearrangement joins TRBV6-2 or TRBV6-3 to TRBJ2-1, with 9 bases aligning to TRBD1. The trim removed 5 bases at V and 4 bases at J, leaving 6 bases unmatched. Germline V gene sequence: CDR1 MNHEY, CDR2 SVGEGT. This CDR3 is built from 15 residues.

This clonotype was detected ten times or more. J is TRBJ1-3 and V is TRBV7-8; a weak D match, TRBD1 (6 bases). This CDR3 contains 15 residues. Per the germline V gene, CDR1 is SGHVS and CDR2 is FQNEAQ. The ends were cut back, 5 bases at V and 0 bases at J, with 11 bases in the middle. The CDR3 bases are TGTGCCAGCAGCGAAACAGGGAGCTCTGGAAACACCATATATTTT. This gives the protein CASSETGSSGNTIYF.

In this sample, this clonotype turned up once. The CDR3 region is CASSVGAGDTDTQYF. The CDR3 DNA is TGTGCCAGTAGTGTCGGGGCAGGGGACACAGATACGCAGTATTTT. The chain carries TRBV19 and TRBJ2-3, with TRBD1 as a possible D gene (6 bases). The CDR3 totals 15 residues. V lost 5 bases to trimming and J lost 2 bases, with 14 bases between them. CDR1 is LNHDA and CDR2 is SQIVND in the germline V gene (reference sequence).

This clonotype has ten or more counts. The chain is built from TRBV20-1 and TRBJ2-1; D gene ambiguous. Germline loops: CDR1 DFQATT, CDR2 SNEGSKA (reference sequence). The CDR3 runs to 12 residues. V lost 3 bases, J lost 1 base, and 4 bases lay in between. In DNA, the CDR3 is TGCAGTGCTAGCGGATCCTACAATGAGCAGTTCTTC. Its protein is CSASGSYNEQFF.

Comments on this clonotype: As the CDR3 is not closed by the conserved phenylalanine or tryptophan, this likely results from a read error. The limits of the CDR3 on the DNA are not certain, so only TCRdb's listed CDR3 is given. The chain recombines TRBV7-3 with TRBJ1-4; TRBD1, as called in the table, went unchecked against the DNA. The CDR3 has 9 residues if both end residues are counted. Germline V gene data show CDR1 as SGHTA and CDR2 as FQGTGA. The CDR3 protein is CASSLYGGK.

This clonotype was counted at least ten times. The chain uses TRBV5-5 and TRBJ1-3; D is possibly TRBD1 (6 bases). The length of the CDR3 is 16 residues. Between the trimmed V and J ends, which lost 2 bases and 2 bases, there was a span of 14 bases. Germline CDR1 is SGHKS and CDR2 is YYEKEE (reference sequence). This chain's CDR3 is CASSLDRTSAGNTIYF. The CDR3 coding sequence is TGTGCCAGCAGCTTAGACAGGACCTCAGCTGGAAACACCATATATTTT.

This clonotype was observed at least ten times. The chain has TRBV7-2 and TRBJ2-7; 7 nucleotides agree with TRBD1. Germline V CDR1 and CDR2: SGHTA, FQGNSA. The CDR3 totals 14 residues. V shed 3 bases and J 0 bases; nucleotides not matched to a gene: 2. Written as DNA, the CDR3 is TGTGCCAGCAGCTTGACAGGGAGCTCCTACGAGCAGTACTTC. Amino acid sequence: CASSLTGSSYEQYF.

At least ten counts were recorded for this clonotype. The rearrangement uses TRBV2 and TRBJ2-7, with TRBD1 identical over 7 bases. The CDR3 runs to 12 residues. CDR1 SNHLY and CDR2 FYNNEI come from the germline V gene. The junction had 5 bases not matched to a gene; V was cut back by 1 base and J by 11 bases. The CDR3 spells CASSEDRQGEYF. The CDR3 nucleotides read TGTGCCAGCAGTGAAGATCGACAGGGCGAGTACTTC.

Of note for this clonotype: A much larger clone differs by one base, so this may be a read error. The chain has TRBV19 and TRBJ2-7; 9 nucleotides line up with TRBD1. This CDR3 has 16 residues. Per germline, CDR1 LNHDA and CDR2 SQIVND (reference sequence). V trimming: 5 bases; J trimming: 7 bases; junction bases outside the gene matches: 15. CDR3 residues: CASSPGTGSSYNEQYF. CDR3 DNA: TGTGCCAGTAGTCCCGGGACAGGGAGCTCCTACAATGAGCAGTACTTC.

This clonotype was counted ten times or more. The rearrangement joins TRBV29-1 to TRBJ2-7; 12 bases are shared with TRBD2. The V segment lost 7 bases and the J segment 3 bases; nucleotides outside the gene matches: 1. The CDR3 sequence is 12 residues long. Germline V lookup: CDR1 SQVTM, CDR2 ANQGSEA. As DNA, the CDR3 is TGCAGCGCGGGACTAGCGGGCTACGAGCAGTACTTC. Protein: CSAGLAGYEQYF.

This clonotype was recorded at least ten times. The chain combines TRBV6-6 with TRBJ1-6; D gene unclear. Looked up from germline, CDR1 is MNHNY and CDR2 is SVGAGI (reference sequence). Trimming took off 7 bases at V and 8 bases at J, with 18 bases between the two ends. The CDR3 totals 15 residues. The CDR3 region has the DNA TGTGCCAGCACCCCGGGCCAACCGGGGTATTCACCCCTCCACTTT. Protein: CASTPGQPGYSPLHF.

This clonotype came up many times. The chain is built from TRBV9 and TRBJ2-2; 7 nucleotides agree with TRBD2. The CDR3 is made up of 16 amino acids. V was clipped by 3 bases and J by 2 bases; unmatched bases: 7. CDR1 and CDR2 from the germline V gene are SGDLS and YYNGEE. The CDR3 here is CASSARGTTNTGELFF. The CDR3 nucleotides are TGTGCCAGCAGCGCTAGAGGGACTACCAACACCGGGGAGCTGTTTTTT.

This clonotype has at least ten counts. V and J are TRBV19 and TRBJ2-5, with TRBD2 identical over 7 bases. There are 15 residues in the CDR3. The V gene end was trimmed by 0 bases and the J gene end by 3 bases; junction bases not matched to a gene: 4. Germline V gives CDR1 LNHDA, CDR2 SQIVND (reference sequence). The CDR3 loop reads CASSIDLLAEETQYF. Written as DNA, the CDR3 is TGTGCCAGTAGTATAGATCTCCTAGCGGAAGAGACCCAGTACTTC.

This clonotype was recorded at least ten times. This chain uses TRBV7-8 with TRBJ1-4; 9 positions match TRBD1. The CDR3 is made up of 16 amino acids. Germline V gene sequence: CDR1 SGHVS, CDR2 FQNEAQ. Trimming removed 4 bases from V and 5 bases from J; junction bases left unmatched: 8. Here the CDR3 DNA reads TGTGCCAGCAGCTCAGAGGCCGGGACAGGGAATGAAAAACTGTTTTTT. This gives the protein CASSSEAGTGNEKLFF. Looking up the rest from reference TRBV7-8 and TRBJ1-4 gives the full variable domain: GAGVSQSPRYKVAKRGQDVALRCDPISGHVSLFWYQQALGQGPEFLTYFQNEAQLDKSGLPSDRFFAERPEGSVSTLKIQRTQQEDSAVYLCASSSEAGTGNEKLFFGSGTQLSVL.

This clonotype was counted many times. The chain couples TRBV11-3 to TRBJ2-2, with TRBD2 matching 13 bases. V trimming: 5 bases; J trimming: 7 bases; junction bases outside the gene matches: 10. Germline lookup yields CDR1 SGHNT and CDR2 YENEEA. The CDR3 totals 17 residues. The CDR3 protein is CASSLPGLAGPLGELFF. CDR3 DNA: TGTGCCAGCAGCCTCCCGGGACTAGCGGGGCCTCTCGGGGAGCTGTTTTTT.

Ten or more counts support this clonotype. The CDR3 region is CASTIGQGAGDTQYF. As DNA, the CDR3 is TGTGCCAGCACCATAGGACAGGGGGCAGGAGATACGCAGTATTTT. J is TRBJ2-3 and V is TRBV2; 11 nucleotides align to TRBD1. CDR1 and CDR2 from the germline V gene are SNHLY and FYNNEI. V trimming: 7 bases; J trimming: 5 bases; junction bases outside the gene matches: 8. The CDR3 contains 15 residues.

The sample holds many counts of this clonotype. The chain combines TRBV30 with TRBJ2-6; D is perhaps TRBD1 (6 bases). The CDR3 sequence is 13 residues long. Trimming shortened V by 5 bases and J by 1 base, and 6 bases separated the two germline ends. Germline V gives CDR1 GTSNPN, CDR2 SVGIG (reference sequence). The CDR3 spells CAWGQSGANVLTF. CDR3 in DNA: TGTGCCTGGGGACAGTCTGGGGCCAACGTCCTGACTTTC.

This clonotype was counted at least ten times. This sequence joins TRBV7-3 and TRBJ2-2; possibly TRBD2 for D (6 bases). Trimming cost V 0 bases and J 4 bases, with 18 bases left between them. The CDR3 contains 18 residues. The germline V gene has CDR1 SGHTA and CDR2 FQGTGA. The CDR3 is CASSLTLGGVRTTGELFF. The CDR3 DNA is TGTGCCAGCAGCTTAACCCTAGGAGGGGTGAGGACCACCGGGGAGCTGTTTTTT.

The rearrangement joins TRBV7-3 to TRBJ1-1; D gene ambiguous. The CDR3 runs 13 residues. CDR1 is SGHTA and CDR2 is FQGTGA in the germline V gene. Trimming left V 3 bases short and J 3 bases short, with 8 bases between. The CDR3 protein is CASSFDGYTEAFF. In DNA form, the CDR3 reads TGTGCCAGCAGCTTTGACGGATACACTGAAGCTTTCTTT.

Notes on this clonotype: At one of its ends the junction is not consistent with the germline gene, which may arise from a read error. This chain uses TRBV7-2 with TRBJ1-2; D is perhaps TRBD1 (6 bases). CDR1 and CDR2 (germline): SGHTA, FQGNSA. This CDR3 region has 15 residues. As DNA, the CDR3 is TGTGCCAGCAGCTTAGGGCAGGGGTCGGCCTATGGCTACCCCTTC. This translates into CASSLGQGSAYGYPF.

Many counts were recorded for this clonotype. The genes are TRBV20-1 and TRBJ2-2; 7 nucleotides line up with TRBD1. Germline CDR1 and CDR2: DFQATT and SNEGSKA (reference sequence). The CDR3 is 17 residues long. Germline trimming cut 6 bases from V and 1 base from J; bases unmatched to any gene: 14. The CDR3 loop reads CSARGGLHRGNTGELFF. DNA for the CDR3: TGCAGTGCCCGAGGCGGGCTCCACAGGGGGAACACCGGGGAGCTGTTTTTT.

This clonotype was counted only a few times. V is TRBV6-1 and J is TRBJ2-7; TRBD2 might be the D (5 bases). Germline V gene sequence: CDR1 MNHNS, CDR2 SASEGT. The CDR3 loop spans 14 amino acids. Trimming took off 5 bases at V and 2 bases at J, with 13 bases between the two ends. The CDR3 DNA follows: TGTGCCAGCAGTCAGCGGAACTTTCCCTACGAGCAGTACTTC. The encoded protein is CASSQRNFPYEQYF.